Below are 15 T cell receptor beta chains sequenced from a single sample in a study of regulatory T cells in long-lasting Graves disease. Stated time point: newly diagnosed GD, antithyroid drugs for less than 3 months. PBMCs were the source of the RNA used for TCR sequencing. To make TCR beta libraries, researchers used iRepertoire HTBI primers and Arm-PCR of CDR3 regions. One entry per CDR3 protein, called by TCRdb with MiXCR from the multiplex PCR reads. This sample yields approximately 210,000 distinct CDR3 sequences, of which 18% are seen a single time; approximately 20% belongs to the top ten. The input for sequencing was peripheral blood mononuclear cells (PBMCs), taken at new diagnosis, from a patient treated with antithyroid drugs. These receptors came from a female donor with Graves disease.

V is TRBV11-3 and J is TRBJ2-1; 8 bases agree with TRBD2. Trimming took 1 base from V and 2 from J; bases not matched to a gene: 10. The CDR3 covers 18 residues. CDR1 is SGHNT, CDR2 YENEEA, per germline. The CDR3 bases are TGTGCCAGCAGCTTAGGCGGTCTAGCGGGTGGTGCCTACAATGAGCAGTTCTTC. This gives the protein CASSLGGLAGGAYNEQFF. The complete variable domain, with remaining parts taken from reference TRBV11-3 and TRBJ2-1, reads EAGVVQSPRYKIIEKKQPVAFWCNPISGHNTLYWYLQNLGQGPELLIRYENEEAVDDSQLPKDRFSAERLKGVDSTLKIQPAELGDSAVYLCASSLGGLAGGAYNEQFFGPGTRLTVL.

Only a few counts were recorded for this clonotype. The rearrangement links TRBV7-6 to TRBJ2-3; possibly TRBD2 for D (5 bases). V was pared by 4 bases and J by 4 bases, with 18 bases between. Germline values: CDR1 SGHVS, CDR2 FNYEAQ. This CDR3 is 16 amino acids long. As DNA, the CDR3 is TGTGCCAGCAGCTCCCAAAGTCGGGGTTGGGCAGATACGCAGTATTTT. This codes for CASSSQSRGWADTQYF.

This clonotype was counted ten times or more. As DNA, the CDR3 is TGTGCCAGCAAGATGGACAGGGGATCCTACGAGCAGTACTTC. Translated: CASKMDRGSYEQYF. The chain recombines TRBV18 with TRBJ2-7; 9 nucleotides agree with TRBD1. This CDR3 is built from 14 residues. Trimming at V came to 8 bases and at J to 1 base, leaving 6 bases not matched to a gene. Germline assignment: CDR1 KGHSH and CDR2 LQKENI.

This CDR3 is CASRAGGAYSGANVLTF. CDR3 nucleotides: TGTGCCAGCAGGGCCGGTGGGGCGTACTCTGGGGCCAACGTCCTGACTTTC. V and J are TRBV6-1 and TRBJ2-6; D perhaps matches TRBD1 (5 bases). V was shortened by 6 bases and J by 0 bases, with 15 bases between the two germline ends. Per the germline V gene, CDR1 is MNHNS and CDR2 is SASEGT. This CDR3 is 17 amino acids long.

This clonotype was observed at least ten times. The chain links TRBV10-3 to TRBJ2-1; 13 bases align to TRBD2. CDR3 length equals 17 residues. The germline gives CDR1 ENHRY, CDR2 SYGVKD. V shed 2 bases, J shed 6 bases, and the junction held 7 bases outside the gene matches. CDR3 sequence: CAISEPTSGRPFNEQFF. The CDR3 nucleotides read TGTGCCATCAGTGAGCCGACTAGCGGGAGGCCTTTCAATGAGCAGTTCTTC.

This clonotype was found many times. J is TRBJ1-1 and V is TRBV5-6; TRBD1 might be the D (6 bases). CDR1 and CDR2 from the germline V gene are SGHDT and YYEEEE. The CDR3 spans 15 residues. V lost 5 bases and J lost 3, with 17 bases in between. The chain's CDR3 is CASSLPGVGDTEAFF. DNA of the CDR3: TGTGCCAGCAGTCTACCAGGGGTAGGGGACACTGAAGCTTTCTTT.

This clonotype occurred once. This likely stems from a read error, as it lies one base from a far larger clone. V usage is TRBV7-2 and J usage is TRBJ2-7; a possible D gene is TRBD1 (6 bases). Germline lookup yields CDR1 SGHTA and CDR2 FQGNSA. The CDR3 is made up of 14 amino acids. This CDR3 reads CAGSPRTVSYEQYF. The CDR3 DNA follows: TGTGCCGGCAGCCCCCGGACAGTATCCTACGAGCAGTACTTC.

This clonotype was seen at least ten times. V is TRBV7-2 and J is TRBJ1-1; D might be TRBD1 (5 bases). V was pared by 5 bases and J by 0 bases, with 10 bases between. The CDR3 consists of 14 residues. Germline-derived CDR1 and CDR2 are SGHTA and FQGNSA. CDR3 sequence reads: CASSPGPMNTEAFF. The CDR3 DNA reads TGTGCCAGCAGCCCGGGGCCCATGAACACTGAAGCTTTCTTT.

This clonotype was seen at least ten times. The V call is TRBV19, the J call TRBJ2-3; the D is unclear. CDR3 length: 15 residues. Trimming removed 0 bases at V and 0 bases at J, with 7 bases between. Germline V lookup: CDR1 LNHDA, CDR2 SQIVND (reference sequence). The CDR3: CASSIESLSTDTQYF. The CDR3 DNA reads as TGTGCCAGTAGTATAGAATCACTCAGCACAGATACGCAGTATTTT.

This rearrangement joins TRBV10-3 to TRBJ1-2; D might be TRBD1 (6 bases). This CDR3 contains 14 residues. From germline, CDR1 is ENHRY and CDR2 SYGVKD. The germline V and J ends were trimmed by 6 bases and 6 bases, with 17 bases remaining between them. Here the CDR3 reads CAISSPGAPNGYTF. The CDR3 coding sequence is TGTGCCATCAGCTCCCCAGGGGCGCCGAATGGCTACACCTTC.

CDR3 nucleotides: TGTGCCAGCAGACCAGGGGTTGGCTCCTACAATGAGCAGTTCTTC. This sequence encodes CASRPGVGSYNEQFF. The chain recombines TRBV2 with TRBJ2-1; maybe TRBD1 (6 bases). This CDR3 is built from 15 residues. The germline V and J ends were trimmed by 6 bases and 0 bases, with 12 bases remaining between them. The germline CDR1 and CDR2 sequences are SNHLY and FYNNEI.

This clonotype has ten or more counts. The V gene is TRBV19, the J gene TRBJ1-2, with TRBD1 as a possible D gene (5 bases). The germline CDR1 and CDR2 sequences are LNHDA and SQIVND (reference sequence). Trimming removed 3 bases at V and 5 bases at J, with 16 bases between. This CDR3 region has 15 residues. The CDR3 region has the DNA TGTGCCAGTAGTATCTCCGAAGGGGAGGCGTATGGCTACACCTTC. Translated, it gives CASSISEGEAYGYTF.

This clonotype was counted many times. J is TRBJ1-2 and V is TRBV7-9; 11 nucleotides align to TRBD1. V lost 4 bases and J lost 6; bases outside the gene matches: 1. CDR3 length: 13 amino acids. Germline V gives CDR1 SEHNR, CDR2 FQNEAQ (reference sequence). CDR3 DNA: TGTGCCAGCAGCTGGGGACAGGGGGATGGCTACACCTTC. Encoded protein: CASSWGQGDGYTF.

This clonotype was seen at least ten times. The CDR3 reads CASSYRGQENSNQPQHF. CDR3 sequence (DNA): TGTGCCAGCAGTTACCGAGGACAGGAGAATAGCAATCAGCCCCAGCATTTT. V and J are TRBV6-2 or TRBV6-3 and TRBJ1-5; TRBD1 matches at 7 bases. Per germline, CDR1 MNHEY and CDR2 SVGEGT. This CDR3 contains 17 residues. The junction had 7 bases not matched to a gene; V was cut back by 2 bases and J by 0 bases.

V gene TRBV7-2 combines with J gene TRBJ2-3, with 9 positions matching TRBD1. Germline loops: CDR1 SGHTA, CDR2 FQGNSA. The CDR3 runs to 15 residues. V shed 6 bases and J 4 bases; nucleotides not matched to a gene: 8. CDR3 sequence: CASRPTGGKADTQYF. Written as DNA, the CDR3 is TGTGCCAGCAGGCCAACAGGGGGCAAGGCAGATACGCAGTATTTT.